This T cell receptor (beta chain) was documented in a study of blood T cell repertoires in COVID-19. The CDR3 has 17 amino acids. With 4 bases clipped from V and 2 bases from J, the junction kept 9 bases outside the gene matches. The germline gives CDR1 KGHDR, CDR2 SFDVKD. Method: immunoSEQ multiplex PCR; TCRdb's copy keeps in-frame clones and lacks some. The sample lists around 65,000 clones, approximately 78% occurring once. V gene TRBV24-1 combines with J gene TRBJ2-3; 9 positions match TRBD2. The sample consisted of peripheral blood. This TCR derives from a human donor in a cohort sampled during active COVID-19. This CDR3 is CATSESALAGPTDTQYF. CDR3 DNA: TGTGCCACCAGTGAGTCCGCCCTAGCGGGACCCACAGATACGCAGTATTTT.